Included here is one TCR beta chain sequence, with context. No antigen is known for it. The data belong to a study of shared clonotypes between healthy human individuals. Study observations and caveats: Having only a few donors restricted how much genetic and exposure-history diversity was captured. Naive CD4 clonotype sharing across several donors was roughly 5%.

Per the germline V gene, CDR1 is MGHRA and CDR2 is YSYEKL. The V and J ends lost 3 bases and 7 bases respectively, with 12 bases between them. This CDR3 is 14 amino acids long. Once extracted for a subset, genomic DNA was divided evenly among several immunoSEQ plates. Only in-frame clones appear in the TCRdb table, and some are missing; sequencing was by immunoSEQ multiplex PCR. The data hold some 650,000 clones, with more than 95% observed a single time. This chain joins TRBV4-1 and TRBJ2-2, with D perhaps matching TRBD2 (6 bases). The sequence was obtained from a woman aged 25 to 39 in good health. The specimen was naive CD4+ T cells sorted from blood. Documented subset: CD45RA+ positively selected. The CDR3 DNA is TGCGCCAGCAGCCAGTGGGGGGTCGACGGGGAGCTGTTTTTT. Amino acids: CASSQWGVDGELFF.